The next 25 T cell receptor beta chains were all read from a single sample in a study of CD8 T cells in Susac syndrome. Random hexamers were used to reverse transcribe the RNA input (about 0.5 to 1 ug). One entry per CDR3 protein results from TCRdb running MiXCR on the immunoSEQ multiplex PCR reads. The table lists around 180,000 distinct CDR3 sequences, 90% to 95% of them singletons, with 0.095% to 0.13% in the top ten. Sequenced sample: CD4+ T cells from PBMCs. These receptors all come from a human donor with Susac syndrome.

The rearrangement joins TRBV7-2 to TRBJ1-2, with D maybe TRBD1 (6 bases). CDR3 length: 14 residues. Germline CDR1 is SGHTA and CDR2 is FQGNSA. Trimming took 1 base from V and 3 from J, leaving 9 bases between them. The CDR3 DNA reads TGTGCCAGCAGCTTAGGAACAGGGTACTATGGCTACACCTTC. This translates into CASSLGTGYYGYTF.

The chain employs TRBV12-3 or TRBV12-4 and TRBJ2-7, with a weak D call TRBD1 (6 bases). This CDR3 has 15 amino acids. V lost 5 bases to trimming and J lost 2 bases, with 16 bases between them. The CDR3 DNA is TGTGCCAGCAGTCAGGGGCCAGATCCTACCTACGAGCAGTACTTC. As protein: CASSQGPDPTYEQYF.

The J gene is TRBJ2-5, the V gene TRBV7-9; D gene uncertain. CDR1 and CDR2 (germline): SEHNR, FQNEAQ (reference sequence). The CDR3 spans 11 residues. Trimming shortened V by 2 bases and J by 11 bases, and 9 bases separated the two germline ends. In DNA, the CDR3 is TGTGCCAGCAGCTTATCCGGCCCACAGTACTTC. This encodes CASSLSGPQYF. The entire variable domain, with the rest obtained from reference TRBV7-9 and TRBJ2-5, is as follows: DTGVSQNPRHKITKRGQNVTFRCDPISEHNRLYWYRQTLGQGPEFLTYFQNEAQLEKSRLLSDRFSAERPKGSFSTLEIQRTEQGDSAMYLCASSLSGPQYFGPGTRLLVL.

This clonotype was seen only once. This chain joins TRBV3-1 and TRBJ2-1; 10 bases match TRBD2. Per germline, CDR1 LGHDT and CDR2 YNNKEL (reference sequence). J gave up 2 bases and V 4 bases, and 8 bases lay outside the gene matches. This CDR3 contains 17 residues. For the CDR3, the DNA is TGTGCCAGCAGCCTACAGCTGACTAGCGGGCCCTACAATGAGCAGTTCTTC. Its protein product is CASSLQLTSGPYNEQFF.

The V gene is TRBV5-6, the J gene TRBJ2-7; 7 positions match TRBD2. Losses at the gene ends were 4 bases for V and 4 bases for J; bases not matched to a gene: 8. This CDR3 is built from 14 residues. Germline V lookup: CDR1 SGHDT, CDR2 YYEEEE. The CDR3 DNA is TGTGCCAGCAGCCCCATGGCGGGGGATTACGAGCAGTACTTC. It is translated as CASSPMAGDYEQYF.

This clonotype was observed once. The genes are TRBV7-9 and TRBJ2-2, with D perhaps given as TRBD1 or TRBD2 (5 bases each). The CDR3 totals 15 residues. V was cut by 6 bases and J by 1 base, with 12 bases left in between. From germline, CDR1 is SEHNR and CDR2 FQNEAQ (reference sequence). CDR3 region: CASRKSGQNTGELFF. CDR3 in DNA: TGTGCCAGCAGGAAAAGCGGACAGAACACCGGGGAGCTGTTTTTT.

The V and J genes are TRBV7-2 and TRBJ1-4; 8 nucleotides align to TRBD1. The V and J ends lost 2 bases and 8 bases, in that order; junction bases with no gene match: 4. Germline V lookup: CDR1 SGHTA, CDR2 FQGNSA. The CDR3 loop spans 14 amino acids. The CDR3 loop reads CASSLTGGSEKLFF. DNA for the CDR3: TGTGCCAGCAGCTTAACAGGGGGAAGCGAAAAACTGTTTTTT.

The V call is TRBV20-1, the J call TRBJ2-2, with TRBD2 as a possible D gene (6 bases). Trimming left V 1 base short and J 2 bases short, with 14 bases between. Germline V gene data show CDR1 as DFQATT and CDR2 as SNEGSKA (reference sequence). CDR3 length: 16 residues. CDR3 sequence reads: CSARVGRGSNTGELFF. CDR3 sequence (DNA): TGCAGTGCTAGAGTCGGGCGGGGTAGTAACACCGGGGAGCTGTTTTTT.

This sequence joins TRBV2 and TRBJ2-4, with D perhaps given as TRBD1 or TRBD2 (5 bases each). Trimming stripped 0 bases from V and 11 bases from J, with 14 bases between. This CDR3 spans 14 amino acids. Germline V gene sequence: CDR1 SNHLY, CDR2 FYNNEI. CDR3 DNA sequence: TGTGCCAGCAGTGAAGCCCGTTCGGGGACCCTTCAGTACTTC. Its protein is CASSEARSGTLQYF. The variable domain in full, completed from reference TRBV2 and TRBJ2-4, reads EPEVTQTPSHQVTQMGQEVILRCVPISNHLYFYWYRQILGQKVEFLVSFYNNEISEKSEIFDDQFSVERPDGSNFTLKIRSTKLEDSAMYFCASSEARSGTLQYFGAGTRLSVL.

The chain has TRBV5-1 and TRBJ2-1; 10 bases are a match to TRBD2. The V and J ends lost 2 bases and 5 bases, in that order; junction bases with no gene match: 4. Germline V gene lookup returns CDR1 SGHRS and CDR2 YFSETQ. This CDR3 region has 15 residues. Here the CDR3 DNA reads TGCGCCAGCAGCTTTCTTCTAGCGGGGGACAATGAGCAGTTCTTC. Residues: CASSFLLAGDNEQFF.

The chain carries TRBV5-6 and TRBJ2-1, with D uncertain. This CDR3 has 11 residues. CDR1 is SGHDT and CDR2 is YYEEEE in the germline V gene. V was cut by 4 bases and J by 9 bases, with 8 bases left in between. The DNA for the CDR3 is TGTGCCAGCAGCATAGGACCTGAGCAGTTCTTC. This sequence encodes CASSIGPEQFF. The variable domain in full, with the rest retrieved from reference TRBV5-6 and TRBJ2-1, is DAGVTQSPTHLIKTRGQQVTLRCSPKSGHDTVSWYQQALGQGPQFIFQYYEEEERQRGNFPDRFSGHQFPNYSSELNVNALLLGDSALYLCASSIGPEQFFGPGTRLTVL.

J is TRBJ2-2 and V is TRBV7-6; D is uncertain. The V and J ends lost 6 bases and 9 bases respectively, with 14 bases between them. Germline CDR1 SGHVS, CDR2 FNYEAQ. This CDR3 is 13 amino acids long. CDR3 sequence reads: CASRLSLSRELFF. As DNA, the CDR3 is TGTGCCAGCAGATTAAGCCTGTCACGGGAGCTGTTTTTT.

The gene calls are TRBV21-1 and TRBJ1-5; the table's D call TRBD1 went unverified against the DNA. TRBV21-1 is classified as a pseudogene. The CDR3 extends over 13 amino acids. The CDR3 is CASSKLGPQPQHF. Here the CDR3 DNA reads TGTGCCAGCAGCAAACTGGGGCCTCAGCCCCAGCATTTT.

The V gene is TRBV6-2 or TRBV6-3, the J gene TRBJ1-2; TRBD1 aligns across 9 bases. In germline, CDR1 is MNHEY, CDR2 SVGEGT. Germline trimming cut 8 bases from V and 7 bases from J; bases unmatched to any gene: 5. This CDR3 region has 12 residues. CDR3 coding DNA: TGTGCCAGCGGAACGACAGGGGGTGGCTACACCTTC. Translation: CASGTTGGGYTF.

The chain joins TRBV7-2 to TRBJ2-3; D unresolved. In germline, CDR1 is SGHTA, CDR2 FQGNSA. The ends were cut back, 1 base at V and 8 bases at J, with 10 bases in the middle. The CDR3 is made up of 13 amino acids. DNA for the CDR3: TGTGCCAGCAGCTTAGAAGGATGGGGTACGCAGTATTTT. This gives the protein CASSLEGWGTQYF.

V is TRBV30 and J is TRBJ2-2; D gene uncertain. The CDR3 contains 12 residues. Germline assignment: CDR1 GTSNPN and CDR2 SVGIG (reference sequence). V lost 1 base, J lost 3 bases, and 3 bases lay in between. The CDR3 reads CAWSGDTGELFF. The CDR3 nucleotides are TGTGCCTGGAGTGGGGACACCGGGGAGCTGTTTTTT.

The chain carries TRBV12-3 or TRBV12-4 and TRBJ2-7; 11 nucleotides agree with TRBD2. The length of the CDR3 is 15 residues. The ends lost 6 bases at V and 5 bases at J; junction bases unmatched: 9. This CDR3 reads CASRLASGGIDEQYF. The CDR3 DNA follows: TGTGCCAGCAGGTTGGCTAGCGGGGGGATCGACGAGCAGTACTTC.

A single count supports this clonotype. The chain joins TRBV20-1 to TRBJ1-2, with D possibly TRBD1 on 6 matching bases. CDR3 length: 14 amino acids. CDR1 and CDR2 (germline): DFQATT, SNEGSKA (reference sequence). The ends were cut back, 2 bases at V and 4 bases at J, with 14 bases in the middle. For the CDR3, the DNA is TGCAGTGCTAGATCTGTGGGGGGCGCCTATGGCTACACCTTC. Protein sequence: CSARSVGGAYGYTF.

The gene calls are TRBV9 and TRBJ1-6; no definite D call. The germline V gene encodes CDR1 SGDLS and CDR2 YYNGEE. CDR3 length: 14 residues. Trimming pared 4 bases from V and 9 bases from J, leaving 14 bases between. CDR3 sequence reads: CASSPGVTISPLHF. Written as DNA, the CDR3 is TGTGCCAGCAGCCCCGGGGTCACCATTTCACCCCTCCACTTT.

This rearrangement joins TRBV4-1 to TRBJ1-6; D perhaps matches TRBD1 (6 bases). CDR1 and CDR2 (germline): MGHRA, YSYEKL. The V gene lost 1 base and the J gene lost 7 bases, with 11 bases spanning the gap. There are 15 residues in the CDR3. The CDR3 region has the DNA TGCGCCAGCAGCCAAGCGGGAGGGGGAAATTCACCCCTCCACTTT. Translation: CASSQAGGGNSPLHF.

The genes are TRBV5-1 and TRBJ1-4; D remains unclear. The V gene lost 1 base and the J gene lost 5 bases, with 6 bases spanning the gap. The CDR3 contains 13 residues. The germline gives CDR1 SGHRS, CDR2 YFSETQ. CDR3 loop: CASSLQNNEKLFF. DNA for the CDR3: TGCGCCAGCAGCTTGCAGAACAATGAAAAACTGTTTTTT.

This sequence joins TRBV20-1 and TRBJ2-7; TRBD1 is a possible D gene (5 bases). Germline loops: CDR1 DFQATT, CDR2 SNEGSKA (reference sequence). Trimming took off 5 bases at V and 3 bases at J, with 20 bases between the two ends. The CDR3 totals 15 residues. CDR3 sequence: CSAPGPLQGNYEQYF. The DNA for the CDR3 is TGCAGTGCTCCCGGTCCCCTGCAGGGTAACTACGAGCAGTACTTC.

This clonotype is a singleton in its sample. The V gene is TRBV9, the J gene TRBJ2-1; D tentatively fits TRBD1 or TRBD2 (6 bases each). Germline loops: CDR1 SGDLS, CDR2 YYNGEE. The CDR3 spans 15 residues. V was shortened by 0 bases and J by 7 bases, with 14 bases between the two germline ends. The CDR3 loop is CASSVGGGQGNEQFF. In DNA, the CDR3 is TGTGCCAGCAGCGTAGGTGGGGGGCAGGGGAATGAGCAGTTCTTC.

CDR3 residues: CASSSNLRQGGQPQHF. CDR3 sequence (DNA): TGTGCCAGCAGCTCCAACCTTAGACAGGGCGGGCAGCCCCAGCATTTT. The chain combines TRBV7-8 with TRBJ1-5; 7 bases fit TRBD1. Unmatched junction bases numbered 13, after V lost 4 bases and J lost 7 bases. The CDR3 loop spans 16 amino acids. Germline V gives CDR1 SGHVS, CDR2 FQNEAQ.

The chain is built from TRBV5-6 and TRBJ2-1; the D gene is possibly TRBD2 (6 bases). V lost 1 base to trimming and J lost 0 bases, with 11 bases between them. This CDR3 is built from 16 residues. The germline CDR1 and CDR2 sequences are SGHDT and YYEEEE. The CDR3: CASSLSRGSSYNEQFF. Here the CDR3 DNA reads TGTGCCAGCAGCTTGTCTCGGGGGAGCTCCTACAATGAGCAGTTCTTC.